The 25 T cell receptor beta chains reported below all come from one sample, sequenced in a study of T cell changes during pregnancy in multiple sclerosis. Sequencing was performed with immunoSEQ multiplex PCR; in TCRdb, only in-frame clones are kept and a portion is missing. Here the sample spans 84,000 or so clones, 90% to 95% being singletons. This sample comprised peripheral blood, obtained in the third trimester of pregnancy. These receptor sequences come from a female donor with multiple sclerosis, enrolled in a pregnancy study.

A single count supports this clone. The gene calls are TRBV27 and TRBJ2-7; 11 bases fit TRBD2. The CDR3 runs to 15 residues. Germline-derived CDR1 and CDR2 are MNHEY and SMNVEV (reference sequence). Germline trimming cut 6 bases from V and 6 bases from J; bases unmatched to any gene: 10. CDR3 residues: CASRKLAGAGSEQYF. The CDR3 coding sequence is TGTGCCAGCAGGAAACTAGCGGGAGCCGGGTCCGAGCAGTACTTC.

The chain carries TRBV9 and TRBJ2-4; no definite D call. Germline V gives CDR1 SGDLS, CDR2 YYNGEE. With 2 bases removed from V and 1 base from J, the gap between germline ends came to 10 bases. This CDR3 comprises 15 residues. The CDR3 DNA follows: TGTGCCAGCAGCGTCGGCGGTGACGCCAAAAACATTCAGTACTTC. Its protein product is CASSVGGDAKNIQYF. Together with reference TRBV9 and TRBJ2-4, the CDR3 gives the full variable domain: DSGVTQTPKHLITATGQRVTLRCSPRSGDLSVYWYQQSLDQGLQFLIQYYNGEERAKGNILERFSAQQFPDLHSELNLSSLELGDSALYFCASSVGGDAKNIQYFGAGTRLSVL.

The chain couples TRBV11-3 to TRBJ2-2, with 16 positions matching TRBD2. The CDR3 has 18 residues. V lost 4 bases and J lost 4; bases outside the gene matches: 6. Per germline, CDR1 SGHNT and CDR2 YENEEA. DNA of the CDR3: TGTGCCAGCAGCTCGGGACTAGCGGGAGGGCCCGGCACCGGGGAGCTGTTTTTT. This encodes CASSSGLAGGPGTGELFF.

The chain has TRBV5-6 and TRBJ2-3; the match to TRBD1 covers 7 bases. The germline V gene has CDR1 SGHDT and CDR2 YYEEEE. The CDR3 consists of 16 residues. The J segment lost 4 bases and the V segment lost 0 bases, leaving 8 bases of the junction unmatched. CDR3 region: CASSLETGVWADTQYF. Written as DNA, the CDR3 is TGTGCCAGCAGCTTGGAAACAGGGGTGTGGGCAGATACGCAGTATTTT.

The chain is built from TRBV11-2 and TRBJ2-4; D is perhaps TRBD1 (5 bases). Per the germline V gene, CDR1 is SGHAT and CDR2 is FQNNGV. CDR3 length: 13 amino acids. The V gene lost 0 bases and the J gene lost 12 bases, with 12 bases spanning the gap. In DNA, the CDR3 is TGTGCCAGCAGCTTAGATGCGACAGTTGATCAGTACTTC. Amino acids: CASSLDATVDQYF.

The CDR3 sequence: CAIRTGTSGDYEQYF. CDR3 nucleotides: TGTGCCATCAGGACAGGGACTAGCGGGGATTACGAGCAGTACTTC. The chain joins TRBV10-3 to TRBJ2-7, with 13 bases fitting TRBD2. Trimming at V came to 6 bases and at J to 4 bases, leaving 6 bases not matched to a gene. CDR3 length: 15 amino acids. The germline gives CDR1 ENHRY, CDR2 SYGVKD.

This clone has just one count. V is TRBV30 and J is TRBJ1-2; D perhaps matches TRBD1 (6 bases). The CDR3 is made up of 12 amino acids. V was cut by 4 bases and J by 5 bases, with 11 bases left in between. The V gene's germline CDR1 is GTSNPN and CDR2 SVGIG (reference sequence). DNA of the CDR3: TGTGCCTGGACGGGACAAAGATATGGCTACACCTTC. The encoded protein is CAWTGQRYGYTF.

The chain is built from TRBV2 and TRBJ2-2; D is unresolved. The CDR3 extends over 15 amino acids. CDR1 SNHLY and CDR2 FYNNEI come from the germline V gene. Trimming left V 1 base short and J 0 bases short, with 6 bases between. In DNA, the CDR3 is TGTGCCAGCAGTGAAGACAGCCCGAACACCGGGGAGCTGTTTTTT. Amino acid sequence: CASSEDSPNTGELFF.

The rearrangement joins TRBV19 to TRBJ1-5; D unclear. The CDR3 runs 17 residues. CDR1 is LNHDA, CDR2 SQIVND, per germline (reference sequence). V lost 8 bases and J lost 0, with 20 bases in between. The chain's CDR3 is CASPSRGQLASNQPQHF. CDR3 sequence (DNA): TGTGCCAGTCCATCTCGCGGTCAGCTTGCTAGCAATCAGCCCCAGCATTTT.

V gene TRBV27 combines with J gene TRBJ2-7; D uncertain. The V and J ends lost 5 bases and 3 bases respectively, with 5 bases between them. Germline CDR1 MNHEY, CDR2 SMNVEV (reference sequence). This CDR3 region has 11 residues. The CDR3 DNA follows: TGTGCCAGCAGTGACAACTACGAGCAGTACTTC. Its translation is CASSDNYEQYF.

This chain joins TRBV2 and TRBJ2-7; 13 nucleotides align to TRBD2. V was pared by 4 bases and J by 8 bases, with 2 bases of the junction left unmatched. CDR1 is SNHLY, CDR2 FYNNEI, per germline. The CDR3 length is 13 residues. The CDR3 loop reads CASSGLAGGKQYF. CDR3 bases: TGTGCCAGCAGTGGACTAGCGGGAGGAAAGCAGTACTTC.

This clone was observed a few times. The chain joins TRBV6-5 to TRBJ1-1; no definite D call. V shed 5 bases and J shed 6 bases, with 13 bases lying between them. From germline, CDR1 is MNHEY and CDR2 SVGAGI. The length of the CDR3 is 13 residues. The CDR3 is CASSPTRMAEAFF. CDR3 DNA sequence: TGTGCCAGCAGTCCGACTAGGATGGCTGAAGCTTTCTTT.

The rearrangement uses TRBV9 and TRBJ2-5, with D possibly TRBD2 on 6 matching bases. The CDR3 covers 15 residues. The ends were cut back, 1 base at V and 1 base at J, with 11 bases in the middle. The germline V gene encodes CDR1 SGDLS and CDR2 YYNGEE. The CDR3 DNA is TGTGCCAGCAGCGTATGGGGCGGGACCCAAGAGACCCAGTACTTC. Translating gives CASSVWGGTQETQYF.

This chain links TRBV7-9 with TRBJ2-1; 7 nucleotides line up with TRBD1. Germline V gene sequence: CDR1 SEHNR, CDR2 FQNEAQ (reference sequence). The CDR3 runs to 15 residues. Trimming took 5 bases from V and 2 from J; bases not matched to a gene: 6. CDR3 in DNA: TGTGCCAGCAGCCCGACCGGGACAGCCTACAATGAGCAGTTCTTC. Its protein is CASSPTGTAYNEQFF.

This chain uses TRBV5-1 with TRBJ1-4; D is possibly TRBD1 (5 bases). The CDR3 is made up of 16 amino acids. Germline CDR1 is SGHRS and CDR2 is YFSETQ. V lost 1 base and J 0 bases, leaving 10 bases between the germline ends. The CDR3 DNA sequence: TGCGCCAGCAGCTTGACGACAGCCTCAACTAATGAAAAACTGTTTTTT. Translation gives CASSLTTASTNEKLFF.

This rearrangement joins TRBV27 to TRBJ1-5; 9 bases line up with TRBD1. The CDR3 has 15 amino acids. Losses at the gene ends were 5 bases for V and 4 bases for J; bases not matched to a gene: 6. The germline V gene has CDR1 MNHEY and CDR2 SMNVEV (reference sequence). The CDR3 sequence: CASSPRDRENQPQHF. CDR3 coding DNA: TGTGCCAGCAGTCCAAGGGACAGGGAAAATCAGCCCCAGCATTTT.

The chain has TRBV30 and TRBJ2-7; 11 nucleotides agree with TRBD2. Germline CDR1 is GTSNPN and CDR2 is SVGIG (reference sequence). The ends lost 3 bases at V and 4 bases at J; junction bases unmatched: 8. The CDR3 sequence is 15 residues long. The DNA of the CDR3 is TGTGCCTGGAGGGGGCTAGCGGGAGGCGGGTACGAGCAGTACTTC. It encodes CAWRGLAGGGYEQYF. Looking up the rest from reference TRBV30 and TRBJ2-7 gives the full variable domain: SQTIHQWPATLVQPVGSPLSLECTVEGTSNPNLYWYRQAAGRGLQLLFYSVGIGQISSEVPQNLSASRPQDRQFILSSKKLLLSDSGFYLCAWRGLAGGGYEQYFGPGTRLTVT.

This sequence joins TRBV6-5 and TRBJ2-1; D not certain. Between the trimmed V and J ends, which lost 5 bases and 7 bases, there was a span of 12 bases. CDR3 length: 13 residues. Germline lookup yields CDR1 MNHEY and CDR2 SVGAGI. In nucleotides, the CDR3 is TGTGCCAGCAGTCTTAACAGAATTAATGAGCAGTTCTTC. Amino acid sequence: CASSLNRINEQFF.

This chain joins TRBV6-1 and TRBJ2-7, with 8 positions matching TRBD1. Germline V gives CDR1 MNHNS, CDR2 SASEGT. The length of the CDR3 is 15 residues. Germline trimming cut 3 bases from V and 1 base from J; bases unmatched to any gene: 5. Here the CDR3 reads CASSEGQARSYEQYF. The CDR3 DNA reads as TGTGCCAGCAGTGAGGGACAGGCGCGATCCTACGAGCAGTACTTC.

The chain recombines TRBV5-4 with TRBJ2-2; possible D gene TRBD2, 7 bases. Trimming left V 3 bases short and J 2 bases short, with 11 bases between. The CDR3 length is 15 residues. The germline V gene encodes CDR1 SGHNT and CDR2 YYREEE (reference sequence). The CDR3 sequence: CASSSGGRNTGELFF. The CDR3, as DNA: TGTGCCAGCAGCTCGGGGGGCCGAAACACCGGGGAGCTGTTTTTT.

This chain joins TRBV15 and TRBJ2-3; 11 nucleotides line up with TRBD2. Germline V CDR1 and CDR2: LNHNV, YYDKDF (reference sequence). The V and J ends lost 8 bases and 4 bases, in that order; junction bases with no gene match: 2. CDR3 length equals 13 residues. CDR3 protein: CATGLAGPDTQYF. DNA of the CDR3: TGTGCCACCGGACTAGCGGGTCCAGATACGCAGTATTTT.

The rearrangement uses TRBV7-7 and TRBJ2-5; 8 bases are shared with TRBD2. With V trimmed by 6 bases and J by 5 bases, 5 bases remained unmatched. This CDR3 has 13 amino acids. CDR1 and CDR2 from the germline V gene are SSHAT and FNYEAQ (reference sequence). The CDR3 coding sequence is TGTGCCAGCAGATCCGCGGGGGGCGAGACCCAGTACTTC. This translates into CASRSAGGETQYF.

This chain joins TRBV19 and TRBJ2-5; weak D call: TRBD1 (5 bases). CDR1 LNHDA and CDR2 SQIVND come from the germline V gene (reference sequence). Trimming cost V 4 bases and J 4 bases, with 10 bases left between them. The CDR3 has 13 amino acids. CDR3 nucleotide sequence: TGTGCCAGTAGTAACCGACAGCTAGAGACCCAGTACTTC. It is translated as CASSNRQLETQYF. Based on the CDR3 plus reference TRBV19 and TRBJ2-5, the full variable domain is DGGITQSPKYLFRKEGQNVTLSCEQNLNHDAMYWYRQDPGQGLRLIYYSQIVNDFQKGDIAEGYSVSREKKESFPLTVTSAQKNPTAFYLCASSNRQLETQYFGPGTRLLVL.

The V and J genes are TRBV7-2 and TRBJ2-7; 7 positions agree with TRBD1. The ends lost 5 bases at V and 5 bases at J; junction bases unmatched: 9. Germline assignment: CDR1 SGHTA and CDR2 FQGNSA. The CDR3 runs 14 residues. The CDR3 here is CASSGGQTVHEQYF. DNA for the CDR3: TGTGCCAGCAGCGGGGGACAGACCGTCCACGAGCAGTACTTC. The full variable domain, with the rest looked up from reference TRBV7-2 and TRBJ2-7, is GAGVSQSPSNKVTEKGKDVELRCDPISGHTALYWYRQSLGQGLEFLIYFQGNSAPDKSGLPSDRFSAERTGGSVSTLTIQRTQQEDSAVYLCASSGGQTVHEQYFGPGTRLTVT.

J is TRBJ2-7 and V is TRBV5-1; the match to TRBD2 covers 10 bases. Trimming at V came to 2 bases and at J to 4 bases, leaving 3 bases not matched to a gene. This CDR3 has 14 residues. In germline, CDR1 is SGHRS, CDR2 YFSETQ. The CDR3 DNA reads TGCGCCAGCAGCTTTCGGACTAGCGGATACGAGCAGTACTTC. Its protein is CASSFRTSGYEQYF.